The present T cell receptor (beta chain) was sequenced within a study of graft-versus-host responses after intestinal transplantation (dated by TCRdb to the early 2020s). Context from the whole study: Multivisceral, liver-intestinal, or isolated intestinal transplants were received by the recipients. Anti-thymocyte globulin induction was given to all recipients, followed by maintenance tacrolimus and steroids for two to four years. Graft-versus-host and host-versus-graft alloreactive T cell clones were tracked in the graft, circulation and bone marrow after intestinal transplantation using bulk TCR-beta CDR3 sequencing. To identify alloreactive clones, pre-transplant mixed lymphocyte reaction products were sequenced and then compared with unstimulated pre-transplant donor and recipient T cells. Of the approximately 24 intestinal transplant recipients enrolled in the cohort, one of whom was a retransplant, 3 patients without pretransplant specimens were excluded. A peak of at least 4% donor T cells among recipient peripheral blood mononuclear cells was the definition used for donor T cell macrochimerism. Rather than being sequenced by the commercial service, samples from a few later patients were sequenced in-house on an Illumina MiSeq and processed with MiXCR.

Details on this clone: It has no known antigen specificity. Base qualities are not provided; no much larger clone lies one nucleotide away.

General study outcomes and caveats: Early after transplant, peak levels of circulating GvH clones were found to be associated with declines in HvG clones. High GvH to HvG T cell clonal ratios were observed in the allografts of patients with donor T cell macrochimerism. The relatively low number and heterogeneity of intestinal transplant patients limited the conclusions. GvH clones were found in recipient bone marrow, and some of the GvH clones appeared earlier in ileal mucosa or blood, which is consistent with an intestinal mucosal origin.

Measured from the cysteine to the phenylalanine, the CDR3 is 15 residues long. The entry retains the CDR3 DNA only, 45 bases that are in frame from base 1. V is clipped by 2 bases and J by 1 base, and the sequence between their germline boundaries is 12 bases long. Taken from the germline V gene, the CDR1 and CDR2 loops are SGHTA and FQGNSA. Libraries were prepared through the immunoSEQ multiplex PCR assay. In most patients, genomic DNA was isolated using the Qiagen DNeasy Blood and Tissue Kit and sent frozen to Adaptive Biotechnologies for TCR sequencing. For most patients, genomic DNA was subjected to high-throughput TCR-beta CDR3 sequencing by Adaptive Biotechnologies. The published analysis was carried out like this. TCR sequencing data for 15 to 20 patients were retrieved from Adaptive's ImmunoSEQ software; three other patients were processed with MiXCR and VDJtools. CD4 versus CD8 sorting errors were corrected by removing sequences found in both subsets at a frequency ratio below 5:1. Because the origin of CDR3 nucleotide sequences shared between donor and recipient could not be assigned, those sequences were removed. To be classed as alloreactive, a clone needed at least 2-fold expansion over unstimulated cells and a minimum CFSE-low frequency of 0.002% (template counts) or 0.001% (read counts). Mappable clones were those detected in sequenced pre-transplant spleen, lymph node, or MLR CFSE-low populations of the donor or recipient. Cumulative frequency of alloreactive clones was calculated as a percentage of all sequences weighted by copy number. In TCRdb, the immuneACCESS table is reduced to in-frame sequences with V and J assigned. These tables do not hold every clone; where another copy was compared, an unresolved V gene accounts for under half, and the others remain unexplained. D and trimming come from the DNA, and the V and J calls and clone size come from that table. The sample contains 85,000 to 95,000 clones, roughly 91% of them found a single time. The ten largest clonotypes hold 2% to 2.5% of the sample.

The meaning of the sample's time point label: cells obtained before transplantation from donor or recipient. CD3+CD4+ and CD3+CD8+ populations were FACS-sorted from unstimulated pre-transplant donor and recipient cells taken from spleen or lymph nodes. Recombination joined TRBV7-2 with TRBJ2-7; TRBD1 is possibly the D segment (6 matching bases). The sample consisted of unstimulated CD8+ T cells sorted from spleen or lymph node cells, taken before intestinal transplant. This sequence was found in a human donor who received an intestinal transplant. The CDR3 in this case is CASSLFQGPSYEQYF. The DNA reads as follows: TGTGCCAGCAGCTTATTCCAGGGGCCTTCCTACGAGCAGTACTTC.